Sequencing of this TCR beta chain was carried out in a study of T cell responses to AZD1222 COVID-19 vaccine (dated by TCRdb to 2020 to 2022). Describing the broader study: AZD1222 recipients given second doses at about 4 weeks or at about 12 weeks were pooled, since spike-specific TCR depth and breadth were not found to differ between the two schedules. Enrollment into the trials was organized by age into subgroups of 18-55, 56-69 and 70-plus years, and those subgroups contained approximately 150, 30 and 60 TCR-sequenced participants, respectively. TCR sequencing covered some 240 trial participants: 207 given two doses of AZD1222 and some 25 given two doses of MenACWY control vaccine.

Overall study results and their limits: Reportedly, almost half of the unique spike-specific TCRs recognized epitopes lying outside the regions that are mutated in the B.1.351 and B.1.1.7 variants. Participants were mostly white British, with more females than males. The authors suggested clonal diversity may have been underestimated. Because no day 14 peak-response samples were available, repertoires were characterized only after the peak T cell response. In the small 56-69-year group, the increase in depth fell short of significance, most likely because of low power. Spike-specific TCR breadth and depth rose significantly after two AZD1222 doses compared with day 0 and with MenACWY recipients. Conclusions about previously exposed vaccinees were limited because only a handful of AZD1222 recipients were SARS-CoV-2 seropositive at baseline. The vaccine-associated CD4 TCRs covered the entire spike protein, and the dominant responses fell in regions 160-218 and 743-854.

The time point label for this specimen denotes: baseline before first vaccination. Vaccinee samples were obtained from the UK trials COV001 and COV002, which included a single-blind randomized controlled phase 2/3 trial of AZD1222 (ChAdOx1 nCoV-19) in healthy adults. Trial participant PBMC samples were collected at day 0 and day 28 after the second dose for TCRbeta chain sequencing. Taken from the germline V gene, the CDR1 and CDR2 loops are MNHEY and SVGAGI. Relative to germline, V is 11 bases shorter and J is 0 bases shorter, with 14 bases between their ends. The CDR3 runs 13 amino acids, cysteine and phenylalanine included. Only the CDR3 part of the read is kept: 39 bases, read in frame from the first base. Of note for this clone: The target of this receptor is not known. Base qualities were left out, and no much larger clone turns up one base away.

The CDR3 regions of human TCRbeta chains were subjected to immunosequencing. Regarding the original processing steps: Repertoire TCRs were checked for matches against a reference library of SARS-CoV-2-specific TCRs that had been generated using the MIRA antigen-specificity platform. Breadth meant the fraction of unique TCRs that were SARS-CoV-2-associated, whereas depth meant the fraction of total T cells that were SARS-CoV-2-associated. Using the MIRA data, every spike-specific TCR was mapped to the spike region that the TCR reacted to and assigned to either a CD4 or a CD8 class. Log10-transformed breadth and depth values were compared by one-way ANOVA with Sidak's multiple comparisons tests. TCRdb took over this immuneACCESS table, retaining in-frame rearrangements with V and J assigned. Such tables are incomplete; in checked studies, under half of the missing clones stem from an unresolved V gene, and the remainder is unexplained. From that table come the V and J calls and clone size; the DNA was used to work out D and trimming. This sample has over 150,000 clones in its table, and 80% to 90% of those were observed once. 6% to 8% of the sample is taken by the ten largest.

Source: peripheral blood, taken on day 0 of AZD1222 vaccination. This sequence uses TRBV6-5 and TRBJ2-7, with TRBD2 perhaps the D gene, on 5 matching bases. This sequence originates from an adult in good health. The nucleotide sequence is given as TGTGCCGCCTCAAGGGAGCTCTCCTACGAGCAGTACTTC. It specifies CAASRELSYEQYF.